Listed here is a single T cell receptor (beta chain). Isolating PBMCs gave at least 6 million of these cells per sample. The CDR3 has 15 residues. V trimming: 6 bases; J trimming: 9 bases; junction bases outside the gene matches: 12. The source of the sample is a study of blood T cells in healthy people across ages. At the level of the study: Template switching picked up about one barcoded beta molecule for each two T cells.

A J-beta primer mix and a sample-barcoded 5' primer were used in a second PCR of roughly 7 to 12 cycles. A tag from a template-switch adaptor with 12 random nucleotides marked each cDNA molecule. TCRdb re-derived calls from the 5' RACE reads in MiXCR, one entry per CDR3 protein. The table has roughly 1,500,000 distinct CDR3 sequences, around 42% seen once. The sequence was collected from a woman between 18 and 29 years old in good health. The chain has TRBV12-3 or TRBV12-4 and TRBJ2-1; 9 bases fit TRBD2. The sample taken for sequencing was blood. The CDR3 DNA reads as TGTGCCAGCAGACCACCTAGCGGGGAGGGGGGTGAGCAGTTCTTC. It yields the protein CASRPPSGEGGEQFF.